These T cell receptor beta chains were read from a single sample in a study of graft-versus-host responses after intestinal transplantation. Sequencing was performed with immunoSEQ multiplex PCR; in TCRdb, only in-frame clones are kept and a portion is missing. Of 13,000 to 15,000 clones listed, roughly 81% were seen once; the top ten hold under 9%. The sequencing here drew on ileum tissue, taken 16 days after intestinal transplant. All receptors come from a human patient who received an intestinal transplant, so some T cells may come from the graft donor. Each CDR3 is given with its conserved first and last residue. A D gene is named only where the DNA matches it firmly. Rows give clone size only sometimes, using once, few, many, or a class for an expanded clone.

V: TRBV7-2; D: TRBD2; J: TRBJ2-2; size: .; CDR3: CASSLARLAGGSFNTGELFF; DNA: TGTGCCAGCAGCTTAGCCCGACTAGCGGGGGGAAGTTTTAACACCGGGGAGCTGTTTTTT
V: TRBV19; D: TRBD1; J: TRBJ1-2; size: few; CDR3: CASSIGPGQGYGYTF; DNA: TGTGCCAGTAGTATAGGTCCGGGACAGGGATATGGCTACACCTTC
V: TRBV11-2; D: .; J: TRBJ1-2; size: .; CDR3: CASSLDAGDDYGYTF; DNA: TGTGCCAGCAGCTTAGACGCAGGGGATGACTATGGCTACACCTTC
V: TRBV12-5; D: TRBD1; J: TRBJ1-4; size: .; CDR3: CASGGTATNEKLFF; DNA: TGTGCTAGTGGGGGGACAGCCACTAATGAAAAACTGTTTTTT
V: TRBV28; D: .; J: TRBJ2-1; size: few; CDR3: CASSLTTTYNEQFF; DNA: TGTGCCAGCAGTTTAACGACAACCTACAATGAGCAGTTCTTC
V: TRBV14; D: TRBD1; J: TRBJ2-7; size: medium-sized; CDR3: CASSQDSRRDRAYEQYF; DNA: TGTGCCAGCAGCCAAGATTCCCGTAGGGACAGGGCCTACGAGCAGTACTTC
V: TRBV29-1; D: .; J: TRBJ2-6; size: .; CDR3: CSVRDALSGANVLTF; DNA: TGCAGCGTTCGGGATGCCCTCTCTGGGGCCAACGTCCTGACTTTC
V: TRBV5-4; D: TRBD1; J: TRBJ2-3; size: few; CDR3: CASSLTGEGTDTQYF; DNA: TGTGCCAGCAGCCTGACAGGGGAGGGCACAGATACGCAGTATTTT
V: TRBV2; D: .; J: TRBJ1-1; size: .; CDR3: CASGRELVTEAFF; DNA: TGTGCCAGCGGTAGGGAGCTGGTCACTGAAGCTTTCTTT
V: TRBV25-1; D: .; J: TRBJ1-5; size: .; CDR3: CASSDRAGNQPQHF; DNA: TGTGCCAGCAGTGACAGGGCTGGCAATCAGCCCCAGCATTTT
V: TRBV30; D: .; J: TRBJ1-1; size: medium-sized; CDR3: CAWSTIRADTEAFF; DNA: TGTGCCTGGAGTACTATCAGGGCGGACACTGAAGCTTTCTTT
V: TRBV7-7; D: .; J: TRBJ2-3; size: .; CDR3: CASSRTGSPHTDTQYF; DNA: TGTGCCAGCAGTCGAACAGGGAGTCCTCACACAGATACGCAGTATTTT
V: TRBV7-3; D: .; J: TRBJ2-1; size: .; CDR3: CASSLTGRGYNEQFF; DNA: TGTGCCAGCAGCTTAACGGGAAGGGGCTACAATGAGCAGTTCTTC